The T cell receptor (beta chain) under discussion was sequenced for a study of memory CD4+ T cells and cytomegalovirus serostatus. Overall study findings and caveats: Median bootstrapped AUC for CMV status was about 0.96 originally, about 0.9 US-trained.

With regard to this clone: The antigen remains unidentified.

Profiling relied on immunoSEQ multiplex PCR, and the TCRdb table lists in-frame clones only, not all of them. The sample has over 65,000 clones, roughly 80% seen once; the top ten hold about 2.5%. Single viable CD3+CD4+CD8-CD45RO+ cells were sorted as the memory CD4+ T cells. The sequenced material came from memory CD4+ T cells from blood. This TCR was sampled from an adult in good health and CMV-seropositive.

The CDR3 is CASSLGTGFSDTQYF. For the CDR3, the DNA is TGTGCCAGCAGCCTCGGGACAGGGTTTTCGGATACGCAGTATTTT. The chain links TRBV7-2 to TRBJ2-3; 9 bases match TRBD1. Germline V lookup: CDR1 SGHTA, CDR2 FQGNSA. This CDR3 comprises 15 residues. V lost 5 bases to trimming and J lost 6 bases; unmatched junction nucleotides: 9.